A selection of T cell receptor beta chains follows, all from one sample in a study of T cell responses to AZD1222 COVID-19 vaccine. Here immunoSEQ multiplex PCR was the method, and the copy in TCRdb shows in-frame clones only, minus some. This sample has 60,000 to 75,000 clones, with approximately 90% found just once. The sequencing used peripheral blood, collected on day 0 of AZD1222 vaccination. These receptor sequences come from an adult in good health. The CDR3 runs from the conserved cysteine through the conserved F or W. A D gene is named only where the DNA matches it firmly. Only some rows state a clone size, as once, few, many or a class for expanded clones.

V gene,J gene,clone size,D gene,CDR3 protein,CDR3 DNA
TRBV19,TRBJ1-2,NA,TRBD1,CATATTGGVYGYTF,TGTGCCACTGCGACGACAGGGGGCGTATATGGCTACACCTTC
TRBV6-5,TRBJ2-1,NA,NA,CASRGASYNEQFF,TGTGCCAGCAGGGGCGCTTCCTACAATGAGCAGTTCTTC
TRBV3-1/TRBV3-2,TRBJ1-5,NA,NA,CASSQRLDLSNQPQHF,TGTGCCAGCAGCCAGAGGTTGGACCTGAGCAATCAGCCCCAGCATTTT
TRBV7-2,TRBJ2-2,NA,TRBD2,CASKERGITNTGELFF,TGTGCCAGCAAAGAGCGGGGGATAACGAACACCGGGGAGCTGTTTTTT
TRBV10-2,TRBJ1-5,NA,NA,CASSEMGDQPQHF,TGCGCCAGCAGTGAGATGGGGGACCAGCCCCAGCATTTT
TRBV2,TRBJ2-3,NA,NA,CATRPGLGTDTQYF,TGTGCCACCCGACCGGGGTTAGGCACAGATACGCAGTATTTT
TRBV2,TRBJ2-1,NA,NA,CASSDQGLDEQFF,TGTGCCAGCAGTGACCAGGGGTTGGATGAGCAGTTCTTC
TRBV6-5,TRBJ1-6,once,NA,CASRRFGSSPLHF,TGTGCCAGCAGGAGATTTGGGTCGTCACCCCTCCACTTT
TRBV5-1,TRBJ2-3,NA,NA,CASSGSTDTQYF,TGCGCCAGCAGCGGCAGCACAGATACGCAGTATTTT
TRBV13,TRBJ1-2,NA,TRBD1,CASSSDGQDYGYTF,TGTGCCAGCAGCTCGGACGGACAGGACTATGGCTACACCTTC
TRBV23-1,TRBJ1-2,NA,NA,CASSPIKRAEFNYGYTF,TGCGCCAGCAGTCCGATAAAAAGGGCGGAGTTTAACTATGGCTACACCTTC
TRBV4-2,TRBJ1-4,NA,NA,CASSPIRGDEKLFF,TGTGCCAGCAGCCCTATTAGGGGAGATGAAAAACTGTTTTTT
TRBV18,TRBJ1-3,NA,NA,CASSPETGNPSGNTIYF,TGTGCCAGCTCACCAGAAACAGGGAACCCTTCTGGAAACACCATATATTTT
TRBV3-1/TRBV3-2,TRBJ1-6,once,NA,CASSQGGAGINSPLHF,TGTGCCAGCAGCCAAGGAGGGGCAGGGATCAATTCACCCCTCCACTTT
TRBV15,TRBJ1-1,few,TRBD1,CATRDSLNTEAFF,TGTGCCACCCGGGACAGCCTTAACACTGAAGCTTTCTTT
TRBV15,TRBJ2-6,once,NA,CATSRESIFSGANVLTF,TGTGCCACCAGCAGAGAGAGTATATTCTCTGGGGCCAACGTCCTGACTTTC
TRBV13,TRBJ2-1,NA,TRBD2,CASSPGGGSYNEQFF,TGTGCCAGCAGCCCCGGCGGGGGTTCCTACAATGAGCAGTTCTTC
TRBV29-1,TRBJ1-4,NA,NA,CSVSDLTNPEGEKLFF,TGCAGCGTTTCGGACCTCACTAATCCTGAGGGTGAAAAACTGTTTTTT
TRBV6-5,TRBJ1-1,NA,NA,CASSYSGNMNTEAFF,TGTGCCAGCAGTTACAGCGGAAACATGAACACTGAAGCTTTCTTT
TRBV18,TRBJ1-1,NA,TRBD1,CASSQASPGQMNTEAFF,TGTGCCAGCTCACAAGCCTCCCCGGGACAGATGAACACTGAAGCTTTCTTT
TRBV5-8,TRBJ2-1,NA,TRBD2,CASSFLSSGYNEQFF,TGTGCCAGCAGCTTCCTCTCTAGCGGGTACAATGAGCAGTTCTTC
TRBV7-9,TRBJ2-3,NA,NA,CASSRDKGTDTQYF,TGTGCCAGCAGCCGGGACAAAGGCACAGATACGCAGTATTTT
TRBV5-4,TRBJ2-7,once,TRBD1,CASSLDTGATHF,TGTGCCAGCAGCTTGGATACAGGGGCCACACACTTC
TRBV30,TRBJ2-7,NA,TRBD1,CAWSPTGISYEQYF,TGTGCCTGGAGCCCGACAGGGATCTCCTACGAGCAGTACTTC
TRBV10-1,TRBJ1-1,NA,NA,CASSPGQVMNTEAFF,TGCGCCAGCAGCCCGGGACAAGTCATGAACACTGAAGCTTTCTTT
TRBV7-3,TRBJ2-3,NA,NA,CASSRTSTDTQYF,TGTGCCAGCAGCCGGACTAGCACAGATACGCAGTATTTT
TRBV7-3,TRBJ2-3,NA,NA,CASSLVGGADTQYF,TGTGCCAGCAGCTTAGTAGGGGGGGCAGATACGCAGTATTTT
TRBV5-1,TRBJ2-3,once,TRBD1,CASSTGTGFADTQYF,TGCGCCAGCAGCACCGGGACAGGGTTCGCAGATACGCAGTATTTT
TRBV4-1,TRBJ1-6,NA,TRBD1,CASSQEPAGTGGASSYNSPLHF,TGCGCCAGCAGCCAAGAGCCCGCCGGGACAGGGGGCGCGAGCTCCTATAATTCACCCCTCCACTTT
TRBV5-4,TRBJ2-5,few,NA,CASSFGRMGAETQYF,TGTGCCAGCAGCTTCGGGCGGATGGGTGCAGAGACCCAGTACTTC
TRBV25-1,TRBJ2-6,NA,TRBD1,CASRQSQGVSGANVLTF,TGTGCCAGCAGACAGTCGCAGGGGGTCTCTGGGGCCAACGTCCTGACTTTC
TRBV5-8,TRBJ1-1,once,NA,CASSLGARGTYTEAFF,TGTGCCAGCAGCTTGGGGGCCAGGGGAACTTACACTGAAGCTTTCTTT
TRBV4-1,TRBJ1-5,NA,NA,CASSQDWQGRNQPQHF,TGCGCCAGCAGCCAAGATTGGCAGGGCCGAAATCAGCCCCAGCATTTT
TRBV5-1,TRBJ2-1,once,NA,CASSSAGGSYNEQFF,TGCGCCAGCAGCTCCGCTGGGGGCTCCTACAATGAGCAGTTCTTC
TRBV18,TRBJ2-3,once,NA,CASSPSAGFSTDTQYF,TGTGCCAGCTCACCGTCAGCGGGCTTTAGCACAGATACGCAGTATTTT
TRBV5-1,TRBJ2-3,NA,NA,CASTQTGRTRTDTQYF,TGCGCCAGCACCCAGACGGGCCGGACCCGCACAGATACGCAGTATTTT
TRBV7-7,TRBJ2-1,NA,NA,CASSPDHYNEQFF,TGTGCCAGCAGCCCCGACCACTACAATGAGCAGTTCTTC
TRBV3-1/TRBV3-2,TRBJ2-7,NA,NA,CASSQEPQASYEQYF,TGTGCCAGCAGCCAAGAGCCGCAGGCCTCCTACGAGCAGTACTTC
TRBV7-8,TRBJ1-5,NA,NA,CASSLYGENQPQHF,TGTGCCAGCAGCTTATATGGGGAGAATCAGCCCCAGCATTTT
TRBV7-9,TRBJ2-5,NA,NA,CASSFVDRQETQYF,TGTGCCAGCAGCTTCGTCGACAGGCAAGAGACCCAGTACTTC
TRBV5-5,TRBJ2-6,NA,NA,CASSLDAGAATGANVLTF,TGTGCCAGCAGCTTGGATGCAGGGGCTGCAACTGGGGCCAACGTCCTGACTTTC
TRBV10-3,TRBJ1-2,NA,TRBD1,CAISEGQGSEGYTF,TGTGCCATCAGCGAGGGACAGGGCTCGGAGGGCTACACCTTC
TRBV11-2,TRBJ2-1,NA,TRBD1,CASSPLQGAYNEQFF,TGTGCCAGCAGCCCCTTACAGGGGGCTTACAATGAGCAGTTCTTC
TRBV28,TRBJ2-7,NA,TRBD2,CASAPAGGREEEQYF,TGTGCCAGCGCCCCAGCGGGGGGAAGGGAAGAGGAGCAGTACTTC
TRBV27,TRBJ2-3,NA,TRBD2,CASSWWSSGGAGTQYF,TGTGCCAGCAGTTGGTGGTCTAGCGGGGGGGCAGGGACGCAGTATTTT
TRBV6-5,TRBJ1-3,NA,NA,CASSLGDGSGNTIYF,TGTGCCAGCAGCCTCGGGGACGGCTCTGGAAACACCATATATTTT
TRBV5-1,TRBJ2-1,NA,TRBD1,CASSPGQGGNEQFF,TGCGCCAGCAGCCCGGGACAGGGTGGGAATGAGCAGTTCTTC
TRBV20-1,TRBJ2-5,once,NA,CSASTGSGETQYF,TGCAGTGCTAGTACAGGGTCCGGCGAGACCCAGTACTTC
TRBV4-1,TRBJ2-2,NA,NA,CASSQPGSGRDGELFF,TGCGCCAGCAGCCAACCCGGGTCGGGACGAGACGGGGAGCTGTTTTTT
TRBV5-8,TRBJ1-5,NA,NA,CASSSGQRHQPQHF,TGTGCCAGCAGTTCCGGACAGCGGCATCAGCCCCAGCATTTT
TRBV5-1,TRBJ2-4,NA,NA,CASSLAFAGTDIQYF,TGCGCCAGCAGCTTGGCCTTCGCGGGGACGGACATTCAGTACTTC
TRBV4-1,TRBJ2-3,NA,TRBD1,CASSRQTGADTQYF,TGCGCCAGCAGCCGCCAAACAGGGGCAGATACGCAGTATTTT
TRBV5-1,TRBJ2-2,NA,NA,CASSPGRISNTGELFF,TGCGCCAGCAGCCCGGGACGGATATCGAACACCGGGGAGCTGTTTTTT
TRBV3-1/TRBV3-2,TRBJ2-7,NA,NA,CASTPDRSSYEQYF,TGTGCCAGCACCCCAGACAGGAGCTCCTACGAGCAGTACTTC
TRBV11-2,TRBJ1-1,NA,NA,CASSYPGGTMNTEAFF,TGTGCCAGCAGCTACCCCGGGGGTACGATGAACACTGAAGCTTTCTTT